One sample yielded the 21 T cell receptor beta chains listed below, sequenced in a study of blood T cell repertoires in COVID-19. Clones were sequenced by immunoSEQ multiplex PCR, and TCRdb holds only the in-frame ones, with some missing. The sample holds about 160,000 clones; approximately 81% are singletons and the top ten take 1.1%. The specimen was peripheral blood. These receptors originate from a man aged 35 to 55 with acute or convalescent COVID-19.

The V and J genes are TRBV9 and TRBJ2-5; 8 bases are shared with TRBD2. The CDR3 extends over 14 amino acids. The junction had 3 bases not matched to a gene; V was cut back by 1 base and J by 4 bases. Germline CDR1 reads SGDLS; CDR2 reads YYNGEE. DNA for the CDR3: TGTGCCAGCAGCGTAAGCGGGGGTAGAGAGACCCAGTACTTC. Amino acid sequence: CASSVSGGRETQYF.

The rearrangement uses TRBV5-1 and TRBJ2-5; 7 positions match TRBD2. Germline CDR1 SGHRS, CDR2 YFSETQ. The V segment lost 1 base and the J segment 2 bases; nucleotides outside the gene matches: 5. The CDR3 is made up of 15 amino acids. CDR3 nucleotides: TGCGCCAGCAGCTTGTCGGGACTACAACAAGAGACCCAGTACTTC. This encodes CASSLSGLQQETQYF.

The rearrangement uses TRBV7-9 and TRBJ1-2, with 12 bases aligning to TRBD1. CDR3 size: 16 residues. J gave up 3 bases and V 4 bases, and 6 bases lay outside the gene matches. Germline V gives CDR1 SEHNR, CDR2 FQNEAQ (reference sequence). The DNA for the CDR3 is TGTGCCAGCAGCTCCGGGACAGGGGGCCTCCACTATGGCTACACCTTC. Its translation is CASSSGTGGLHYGYTF.

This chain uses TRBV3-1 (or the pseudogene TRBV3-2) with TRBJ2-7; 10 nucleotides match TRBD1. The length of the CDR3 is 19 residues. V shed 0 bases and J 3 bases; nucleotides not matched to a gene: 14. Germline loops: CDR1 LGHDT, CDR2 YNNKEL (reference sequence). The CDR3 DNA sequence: TGTGCCAGCAGCCAAGAGCCGGCTTGGGGACAGGGGATTATCTACGAGCAGTACTTC. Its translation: CASSQEPAWGQGIIYEQYF.

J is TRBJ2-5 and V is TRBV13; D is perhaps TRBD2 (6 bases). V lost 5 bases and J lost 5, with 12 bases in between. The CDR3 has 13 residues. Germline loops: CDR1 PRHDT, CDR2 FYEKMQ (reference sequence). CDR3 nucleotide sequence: TGTGCCAGCAGCCCGACTAGTTTGGAGACCCAGTACTTC. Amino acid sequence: CASSPTSLETQYF.

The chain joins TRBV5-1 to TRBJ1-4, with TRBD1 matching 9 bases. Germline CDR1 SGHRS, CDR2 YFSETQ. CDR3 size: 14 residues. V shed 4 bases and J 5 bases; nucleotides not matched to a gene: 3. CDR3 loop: CASSEGTGNEKLFF. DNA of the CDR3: TGCGCCAGCAGCGAGGGGACAGGGAATGAAAAACTGTTTTTT.

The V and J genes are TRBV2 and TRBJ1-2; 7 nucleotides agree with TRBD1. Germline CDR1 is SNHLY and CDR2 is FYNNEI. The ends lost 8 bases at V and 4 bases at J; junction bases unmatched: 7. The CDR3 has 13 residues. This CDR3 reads CASRGQTGYGYTF. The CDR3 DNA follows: TGTGCCAGCCGGGGACAGACCGGCTATGGCTACACCTTC.

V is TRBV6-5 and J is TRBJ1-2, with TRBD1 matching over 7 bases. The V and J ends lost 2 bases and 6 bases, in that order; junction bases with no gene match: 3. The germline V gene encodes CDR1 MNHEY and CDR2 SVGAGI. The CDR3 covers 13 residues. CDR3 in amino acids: CASSYPDRDGYTF. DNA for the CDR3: TGTGCCAGCAGTTACCCCGACAGGGATGGCTACACCTTC.

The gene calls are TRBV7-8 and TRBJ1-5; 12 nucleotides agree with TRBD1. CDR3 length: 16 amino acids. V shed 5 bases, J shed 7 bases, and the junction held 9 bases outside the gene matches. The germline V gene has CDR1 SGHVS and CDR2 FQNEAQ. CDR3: CASSAHGTGGWQPQHF. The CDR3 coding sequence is TGTGCCAGCAGCGCGCACGGGACAGGGGGCTGGCAGCCCCAGCATTTT.

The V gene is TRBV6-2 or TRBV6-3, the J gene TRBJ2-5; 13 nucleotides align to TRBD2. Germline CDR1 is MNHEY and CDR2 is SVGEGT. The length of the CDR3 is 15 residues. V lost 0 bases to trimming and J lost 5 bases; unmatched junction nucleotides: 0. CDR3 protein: CASSYSTSGGETQYF. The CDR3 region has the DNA TGTGCCAGCAGTTACTCGACTAGCGGGGGGGAGACCCAGTACTTC.

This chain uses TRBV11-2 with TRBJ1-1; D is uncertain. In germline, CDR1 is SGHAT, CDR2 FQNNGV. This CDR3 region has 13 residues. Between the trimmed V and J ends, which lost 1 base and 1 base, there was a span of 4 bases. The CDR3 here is CASSLVRNTEAFF. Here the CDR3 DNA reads TGTGCCAGCAGCTTAGTTCGGAACACTGAAGCTTTCTTT.

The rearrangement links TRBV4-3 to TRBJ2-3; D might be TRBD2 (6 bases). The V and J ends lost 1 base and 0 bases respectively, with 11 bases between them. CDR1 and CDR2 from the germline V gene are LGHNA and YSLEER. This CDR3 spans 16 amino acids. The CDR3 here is CASSQGPGTSTDTQYF. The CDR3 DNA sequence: TGCGCCAGCAGCCAAGGACCTGGGACTAGCACAGATACGCAGTATTTT.

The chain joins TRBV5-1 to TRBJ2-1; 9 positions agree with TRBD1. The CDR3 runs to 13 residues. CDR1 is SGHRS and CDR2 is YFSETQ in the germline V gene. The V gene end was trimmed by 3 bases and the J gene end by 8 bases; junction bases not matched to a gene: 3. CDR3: CASSSDRGYEQFF. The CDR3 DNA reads TGCGCCAGCAGCTCGGACAGGGGCTATGAGCAGTTCTTC.

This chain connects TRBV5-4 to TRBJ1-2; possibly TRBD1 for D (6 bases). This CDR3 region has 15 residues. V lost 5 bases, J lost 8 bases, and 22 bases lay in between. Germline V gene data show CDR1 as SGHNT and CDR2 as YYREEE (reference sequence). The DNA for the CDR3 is TGTGCCAGCAGTCCCGGACAGCGAAGGAGCTCCGGCTACACCTTC. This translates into CASSPGQRRSSGYTF.

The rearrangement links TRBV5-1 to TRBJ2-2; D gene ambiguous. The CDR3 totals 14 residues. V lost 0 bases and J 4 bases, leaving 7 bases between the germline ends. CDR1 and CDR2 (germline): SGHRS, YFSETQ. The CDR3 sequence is CASSLVLLTGELFF. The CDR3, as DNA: TGCGCCAGCAGCTTGGTTCTACTCACCGGGGAGCTGTTTTTT.

The CDR3 DNA reads as TGTGCCAGCACCCCGCGGCAGACCCACAACACTGAAGCTTTCTTT. This sequence encodes CASTPRQTHNTEAFF. The chain couples TRBV5-8 to TRBJ1-1; D gene ambiguous. Germline V gives CDR1 SGHTS, CDR2 YDEGEE. The CDR3 runs to 15 residues. V lost 6 bases to trimming and J lost 2 bases, with 17 bases between them.

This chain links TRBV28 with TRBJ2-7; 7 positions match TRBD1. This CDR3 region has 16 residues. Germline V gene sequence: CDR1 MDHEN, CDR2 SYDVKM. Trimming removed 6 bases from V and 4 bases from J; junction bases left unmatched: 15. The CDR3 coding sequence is TGTGCCAGCAGACACAGGGACAGTTCCACGGAGTACGAGCAGTACTTC. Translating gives CASRHRDSSTEYEQYF.

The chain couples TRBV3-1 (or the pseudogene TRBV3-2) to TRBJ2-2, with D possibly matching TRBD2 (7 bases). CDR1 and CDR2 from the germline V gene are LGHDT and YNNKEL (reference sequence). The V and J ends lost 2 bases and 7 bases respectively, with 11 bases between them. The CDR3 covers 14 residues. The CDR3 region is CASSQIGGDGELFF. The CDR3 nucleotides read TGTGCCAGCAGCCAAATAGGGGGGGACGGGGAGCTGTTTTTT.

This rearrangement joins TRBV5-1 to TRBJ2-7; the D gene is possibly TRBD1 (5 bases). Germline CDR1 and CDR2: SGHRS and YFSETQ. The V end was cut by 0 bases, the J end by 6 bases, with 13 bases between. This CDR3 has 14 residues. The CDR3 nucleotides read TGCGCCAGCAGCTTGGTCGCAGGGCAAGGCGAGCAGTACTTC. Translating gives CASSLVAGQGEQYF. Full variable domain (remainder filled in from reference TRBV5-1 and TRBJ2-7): KAGVTQTPRYLIKTRGQQVTLSCSPISGHRSVSWYQQTPGQGLQFLFEYFSETQRNKGNFPGRFSGRQFSNSRSEMNVSTLELGDSALYLCASSLVAGQGEQYFGPGTRLTVT.

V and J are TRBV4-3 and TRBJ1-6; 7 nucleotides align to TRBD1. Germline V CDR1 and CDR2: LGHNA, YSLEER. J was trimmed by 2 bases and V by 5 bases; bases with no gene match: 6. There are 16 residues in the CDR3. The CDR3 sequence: CASSSEGAAYNSPLHF. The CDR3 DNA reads TGCGCCAGCAGCTCCGAGGGGGCAGCCTATAATTCACCCCTCCACTTT.

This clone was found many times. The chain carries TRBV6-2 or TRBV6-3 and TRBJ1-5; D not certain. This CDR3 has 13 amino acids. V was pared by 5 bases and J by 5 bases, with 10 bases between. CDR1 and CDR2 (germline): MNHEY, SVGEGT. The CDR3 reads CASSVSVDQPQHF. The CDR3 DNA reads TGTGCCAGCAGTGTATCAGTCGATCAGCCCCAGCATTTT.